This T cell receptor beta chain appears in the sequencing data of a study of T cell repertoires in cytomegalovirus infection. Study overall: Shared public TCR beta signatures pointed to both CMV infection and a matching HLA type. Study-wide findings and caveats: HLA-C-restricted CMV-specific TCR beta clonotypes prevailed in the ex vivo response. Carriage of CMV together with the relevant HLA was identifiable through cumulative public TCR beta family frequency.

Worth noting for this clonotype: Its target is not known. A read error may produce the germline difference seen at one junction end.

From the reads, TCRdb called clonotypes with MiXCR, one entry per CDR3 protein. The sample records 150,000 to 200,000 distinct CDR3 sequences, 17% being singletons. The CDR3 has 16 residues. CDR1 and CDR2 (germline): SGDLS, YYNGEE. The chain joins TRBV9 to TRBJ2-2; TRBD2 aligns across 9 bases. Sequencing used CD8+ T cells from PBMCs. This clonotype was obtained from a human donor in good health (CMV status not recorded). Some clones in this sample may be carry-over from other donors' samples. CDR3 sequence (DNA): TGTGCCGGCAGCGTGTCGCGGGAGGGGAACACCGGGGAGCTGTTTTTT. Translated: CAGSVSREGNTGELFF.